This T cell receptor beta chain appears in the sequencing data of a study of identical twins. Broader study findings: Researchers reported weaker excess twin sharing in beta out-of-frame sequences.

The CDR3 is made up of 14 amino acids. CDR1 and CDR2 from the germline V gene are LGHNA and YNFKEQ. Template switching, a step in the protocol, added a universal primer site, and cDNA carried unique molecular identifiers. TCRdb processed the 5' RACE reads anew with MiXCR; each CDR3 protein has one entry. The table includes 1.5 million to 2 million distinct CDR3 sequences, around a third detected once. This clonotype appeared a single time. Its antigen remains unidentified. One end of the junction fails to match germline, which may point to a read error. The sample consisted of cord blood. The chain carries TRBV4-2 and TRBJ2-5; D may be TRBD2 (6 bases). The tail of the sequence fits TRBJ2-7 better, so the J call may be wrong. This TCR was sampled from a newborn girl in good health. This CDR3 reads CAGSQANSGYEQYF. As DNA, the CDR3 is TGTGCCGGCAGCCAAGCGAATAGCGGCTACGAGCAGTACTTC.